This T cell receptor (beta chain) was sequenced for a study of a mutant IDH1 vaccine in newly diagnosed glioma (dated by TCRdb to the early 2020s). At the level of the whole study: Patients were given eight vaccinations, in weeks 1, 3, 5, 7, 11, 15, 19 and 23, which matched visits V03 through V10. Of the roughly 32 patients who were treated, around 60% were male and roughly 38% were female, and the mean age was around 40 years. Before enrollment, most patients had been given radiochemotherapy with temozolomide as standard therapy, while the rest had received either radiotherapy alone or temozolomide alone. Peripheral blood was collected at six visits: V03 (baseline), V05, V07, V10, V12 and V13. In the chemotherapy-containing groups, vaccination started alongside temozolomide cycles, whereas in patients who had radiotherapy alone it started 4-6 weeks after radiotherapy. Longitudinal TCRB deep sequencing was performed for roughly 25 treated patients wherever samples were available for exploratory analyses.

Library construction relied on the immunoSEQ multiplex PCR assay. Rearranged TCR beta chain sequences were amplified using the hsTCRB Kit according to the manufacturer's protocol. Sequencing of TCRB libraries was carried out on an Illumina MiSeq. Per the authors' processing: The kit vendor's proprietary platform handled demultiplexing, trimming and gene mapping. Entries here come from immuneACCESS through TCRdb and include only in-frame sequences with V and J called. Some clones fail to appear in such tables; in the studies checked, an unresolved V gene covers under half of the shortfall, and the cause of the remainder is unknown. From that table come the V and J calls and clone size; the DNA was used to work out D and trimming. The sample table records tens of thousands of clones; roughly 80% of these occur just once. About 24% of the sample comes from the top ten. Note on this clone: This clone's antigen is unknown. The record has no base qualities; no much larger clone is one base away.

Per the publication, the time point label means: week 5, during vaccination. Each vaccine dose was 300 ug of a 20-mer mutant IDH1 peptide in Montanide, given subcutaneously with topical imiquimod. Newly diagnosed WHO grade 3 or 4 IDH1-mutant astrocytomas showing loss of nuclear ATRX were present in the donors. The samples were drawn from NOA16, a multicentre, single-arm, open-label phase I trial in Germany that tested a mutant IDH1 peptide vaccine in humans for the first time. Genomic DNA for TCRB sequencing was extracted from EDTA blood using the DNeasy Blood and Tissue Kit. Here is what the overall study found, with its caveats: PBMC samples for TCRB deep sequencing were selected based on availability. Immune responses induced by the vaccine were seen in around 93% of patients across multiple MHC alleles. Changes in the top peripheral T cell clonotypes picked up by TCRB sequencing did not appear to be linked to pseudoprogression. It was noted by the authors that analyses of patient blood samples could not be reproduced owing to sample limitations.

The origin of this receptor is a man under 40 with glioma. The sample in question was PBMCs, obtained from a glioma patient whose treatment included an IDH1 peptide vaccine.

The CDR3 region: CASSRGRNTEAFF. Here is the DNA: TGTGCCAGCAGCCGGGGCAGAAACACTGAAGCTTTCTTT. The chain couples TRBV11-3 to TRBJ1-1; TRBD1 is a weak D gene call, 5 bases matching. From the cysteine through the phenylalanine, the CDR3 covers 13 amino acids. Only CDR3 DNA is held: 39 bases, read in frame from base 1. At the junction V is shortened by 5 bases and J by 2 bases, with 9 bases in between. Via the germline V gene, CDR1 is SGHNT and CDR2 YENEEA.